This T cell receptor beta chain was profiled in a study of metastatic and nonmetastatic thyroid tumors. Study-level background: For malignant and benign thyroid patients, tumor or nodule tissue and blood were the sources whose repertoires were compared.

CDR3 length equals 15 residues. Germline V CDR1 and CDR2: MNHNS, SASEGT. V dropped 7 bases and J dropped 3; count of bases not matched to a gene: 9. This clone occurred a few times. The target antigen is unknown. No patient had received any treatment before thyroid surgery. Under the authors' procedure: A classifier for distant metastasis in papillary thyroid cancer was constructed using CDR3 differences observed across clinicopathological groups. TCRdb reprocessed the PCR reads using MiXCR. The V and J calls here are based on TCRdb, not the publication. The table lists under 75,000 clones, around 18% of them singletons, with more than 10% in the top ten. General study findings and limits: Reports indicated that malignant thyroid tumors showed significantly higher TCR beta diversity than benign nodules did, in blood and tumor.

This TCR was sampled from a female donor with papillary thyroid cancer or a benign thyroid nodule (not recorded which). Some clones in this sample may be carry-over from other donors' samples. The rearrangement uses TRBV6-1 and TRBJ2-1; 7 bases are a match to TRBD2. The source material was blood. DNA for the CDR3: TGTGCCAGCATGCAGCGGGATGGTTTCTACAATGAGCAGTTCTTC. It codes for CASMQRDGFYNEQFF.